This TCR beta chain is drawn from a study of cytomegalovirus exposure and HLA in healthy donors. Study-level background: Caucasian-associated ancestry cluster membership applied to around 76% of 300 to 450 genotyped donors.

CDR3 length: 12 amino acids. V lost 8 bases to trimming and J lost 6 bases, with 13 bases between them. The germline V gene has CDR1 SNHLY and CDR2 FYNNEI. Points from the study as a whole: Indistinguishability led to the exclusion of some V segments, TRBV6-2 and TRBV6-3 included. According to an earlier analysis, most TCR beta V segments yielded productive rearrangements about 87% or about 30% of the time. In a later analysis, HLA-associated TCR beta chains were more clonally expanded than equally common others.

The study ran its PCR with 60 Vbeta and 13 Jbeta primers. Only in-frame clones appear in the TCRdb table, and some are missing; sequencing was by immunoSEQ multiplex PCR. Of 100,000 to 120,000 clones detected, about 80% appear once; the ten largest clones hold 2.5% to 3.5%. About this clone itself: Antigen unknown.

The sequence was collected from a woman in her sixties or seventies in good health and CMV-seropositive. The sequencing sample was made of PBMCs. This chain connects TRBV2 to TRBJ1-2; D is ambiguous. CDR3 sequence (DNA): TGTGCCAGCGGGAGGGAGGCGGATGGCTACACCTTC. It codes for CASGREADGYTF.